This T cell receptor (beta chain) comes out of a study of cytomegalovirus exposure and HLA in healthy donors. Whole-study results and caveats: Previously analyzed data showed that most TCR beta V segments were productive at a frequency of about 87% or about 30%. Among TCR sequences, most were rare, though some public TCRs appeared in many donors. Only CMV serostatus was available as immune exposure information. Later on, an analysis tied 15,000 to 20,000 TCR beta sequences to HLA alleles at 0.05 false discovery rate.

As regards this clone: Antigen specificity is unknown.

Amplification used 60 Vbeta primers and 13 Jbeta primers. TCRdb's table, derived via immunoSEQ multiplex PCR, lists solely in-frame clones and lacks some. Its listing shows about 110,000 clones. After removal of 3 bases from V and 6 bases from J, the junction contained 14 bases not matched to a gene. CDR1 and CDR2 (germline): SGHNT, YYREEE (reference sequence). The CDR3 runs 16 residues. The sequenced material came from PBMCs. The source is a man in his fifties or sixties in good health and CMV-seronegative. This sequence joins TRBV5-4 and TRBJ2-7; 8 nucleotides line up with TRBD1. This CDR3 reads CASSSGLTGEGAEQYF. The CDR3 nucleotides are TGTGCCAGCAGCTCCGGTCTGACAGGGGAAGGTGCCGAGCAGTACTTC.